This is a list of T cell receptor beta chains from one sample in a study of T cells in Graves' hyperthyroidism and ophthalmopathy. MiXCR was run by TCRdb on the multiplex PCR reads, yielding one entry per CDR3 protein. Of 300,000 to 350,000 distinct CDR3 sequences listed, approximately 15% were seen once; the top ten hold under 30%. The specimen sequenced was blood. The receptor source for this set is a woman aged 25 to 39 with Graves' hyperthyroidism. Both conserved end residues are part of each CDR3. D genes are given only for firm matches. Clone size, where shown, is once, few, many, or a class for clones that have expanded.

>TRBV3-1|TRBJ1-6|NA|NA
TGTGCCAGCAGCCAAGGGGGCCGAGATAATTCACCCCTCCACTTT
CASSQGGRDNSPLHF
>TRBV19|TRBJ2-7|TRBD1|few
TGTGCCAGTAGAATTCCAGGGGGCGAGCAGTACTTC
CASRIPGGEQYF
>TRBV12-3/TRBV12-4|TRBJ1-1|NA|many
TGTGCCAGCAGATTTACGTCCGTCTTATACACTGAAGCTTTCTTT
CASRFTSVLYTEAFF
>TRBV7-2|TRBJ1-2|NA|many
TGTGCCAGCAGCTTAGATCTAGGACAGTGGAGATCAGGCTACACCTTC
CASSLDLGQWRSGYTF
>TRBV6-1|TRBJ2-2|NA|NA
TGTGCCAGCAGCCAGCCAACCCTCAGGGGCACCGGGGAGCTGTTTTTT
CASSQPTLRGTGELFF
>TRBV6-1|TRBJ1-1|NA|NA
TGTGCCAGCACCCAACAAGACAGAGGCGCTGAAGCTTTCTTT
CASTQQDRGAEAFF
>TRBV5-5|TRBJ1-1|TRBD1|NA
TGTGCCAGCAGCTTACCTTTAGGGGGCCTCATGAACACTGAAGCTTTCTTT
CASSLPLGGLMNTEAFF
>TRBV25-1|TRBJ1-2|TRBD1|NA
TGTGCCAGCAGTGAAAATTTTCCTGGGACAGGGGTTTACTATGGCTACACCTTC
CASSENFPGTGVYYGYTF
>TRBV20-1|TRBJ2-1|NA|few
TGCAGTGCGCCTGAACAGGGCAATGAGCAGTTCTTC
CSAPEQGNEQFF
>TRBV20-1|TRBJ2-3|TRBD1|few
TGCAGTGCTCCGGACAGGGCAAGCGGCACAGATACGCAGTATTTT
CSAPDRASGTDTQYF
>TRBV20-1|TRBJ2-7|NA|many
TGCAGTGCTAGTGATGCCAGGGGATCGTCCTACGAGCAGTACTTC
CSASDARGSSYEQYF
>TRBV6-1|TRBJ2-3|TRBD1|many
TGTGCCAGCAGTACCCAGACAGGGATCGGCACAGATACGCAGTATTTT
CASSTQTGIGTDTQYF
>TRBV27|TRBJ1-2|NA|many
TGTGCCAGCAGTCATTCAAGAGCAGGCTATGGCTACACCTTC
CASSHSRAGYGYTF
>TRBV12-3/TRBV12-4|TRBJ2-2|TRBD1|many
TGTGCCAGCAGTGCCAACTGGGACAGGGGGCGCTCCGGGGAGCTGTTTTTT
CASSANWDRGRSGELFF
>TRBV15|TRBJ2-3|NA|NA
TGTGCCACCAGCAGAGACTCAACAGATACGCAGTATTTT
CATSRDSTDTQYF
>TRBV20-1|TRBJ2-1|NA|many
TGCAGTGCTAGTCGCGGGCAAAGCTCCTACAATGAGCAGTTCTTC
CSASRGQSSYNEQFF